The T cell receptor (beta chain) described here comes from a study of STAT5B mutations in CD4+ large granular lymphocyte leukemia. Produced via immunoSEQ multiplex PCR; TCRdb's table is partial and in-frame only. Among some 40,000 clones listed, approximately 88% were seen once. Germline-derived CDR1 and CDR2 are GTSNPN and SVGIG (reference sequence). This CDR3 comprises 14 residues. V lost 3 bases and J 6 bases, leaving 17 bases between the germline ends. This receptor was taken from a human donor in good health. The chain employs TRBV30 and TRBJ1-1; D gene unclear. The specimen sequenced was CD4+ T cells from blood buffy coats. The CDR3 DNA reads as TGTGCCTGGAGCACCGGGAGCCGAGGTCCTGAAGCTTTCTTT. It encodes CAWSTGSRGPEAFF.